This entry concerns a single T cell receptor (beta chain). What it binds is unknown. This sample was taken from a study of OX40 agonist ivuxolimab in advanced cancers. Study-wide points: Partial responders at 0.1-3.0 mg/kg had among the lowest clonal expansion. Among expanded peripheral T cells, antigen specificity went undetermined. Clones of CD4+ and CD8+ blood T cells grew by week 6 at doses of 0.1 to 3.0 mg/kg.

CDR3 length equals 13 residues. V shed 3 bases and J shed 9 bases, with 14 bases lying between them. Germline CDR1 reads MNHEY; CDR2 reads SVGAGI. TCRdb keeps only in-frame clones here, not all; method: immunoSEQ multiplex PCR. The data show some 80,000 clones, roughly 92% seen once. The sample here was CD4+ or CD8+ T cells sorted from blood, taken in a trial of the OX40 agonist ivuxolimab. This receptor was taken from an adult with an advanced solid tumor such as melanoma, head and neck, liver or kidney cancer. J is TRBJ1-1 and V is TRBV6-5; unclear D gene. The CDR3 bases are TGTGCCAGCAGTTATTCCTGGGCCGAGAAAGCTTTCTTT. Translating it yields CASSYSWAEKAFF.